This T cell receptor beta chain was recorded in a study of T-cell memory formation after mild COVID-19. TCRdb fed the 5' RACE reads into MiXCR, producing one record per CDR3 protein. Of 150,000 to 200,000 distinct CDR3 sequences in the sample, approximately 14% are singletons; the top ten hold around 14%. The CDR3 has 12 amino acids. The ends were cut back, 5 bases at V and 4 bases at J, with 9 bases in the middle. Study-wide results and limits: Clones that shrank (day 15 to 85) were balanced CD4/CD8, whereas later expanders leaned CD4+.

As to this clonotype: No antigen is known for it.

The sequence derives from an adult woman who had mild COVID-19 (a few samples of this study predate the infection). Cell type and time point are not known. Material: PBMCs or a T cell subset sorted from them (not recorded which). The rearrangement joins TRBV12-3 or TRBV12-4 to TRBJ2-7; D gene unclear. The CDR3 region has the DNA TGTGCCAGCAGTCCACTCCCGTACGAGCAGTACTTC. Translating it yields CASSPLPYEQYF.